This T cell receptor beta chain was identified during a study of radiation and T cells in renal cell carcinoma. Overall study: Nephrectomy followed 15 Gy stereotactic body radiation by 4 weeks.

Method: immunoSEQ multiplex PCR; TCRdb's copy keeps in-frame clones and lacks some. The data contain about 130,000 clones, over 75% of them seen just once; the ten biggest clones take up roughly 6.2%. Time point described: blood 2 weeks post-SBRT. Treatment specified: 15 Gy SBRT to primary tumor, nephrectomy 4 weeks later. Radiation-treated patients gave blood at baseline, week 2 and week 4. Findings of the study overall: Baseline intratumoral clonotype presence is unknown without pretreatment biopsies.

A single count supports this clone. What it binds is unknown. Trimming took 0 bases from V and 7 from J, leaving 10 bases between them. Germline V gene data show CDR1 as LGHNA and CDR2 as YNFKEQ. CDR3 length: 14 amino acids. Specimen: blood, collected from a patient whose treatment included radiotherapy and nephrectomy. The genes are TRBV4-2 and TRBJ2-1; D possibly matches TRBD1 or TRBD2 (5 bases each). The origin of this receptor is a man aged 50 or older with renal cell carcinoma. The CDR3 sequence is CASSQEGGTNEQFF. DNA for the CDR3: TGTGCCAGCAGCCAAGAAGGTGGGACGAATGAGCAGTTCTTC.